The clone carrying this T cell receptor (beta chain) was seen a single time. Libraries were prepared by immunoSEQ multiplex PCR; TCRdb keeps only in-frame clonotypes and omits some of them. Counted here are 150,000 to 200,000 clones, over 80% occurring once; the ten biggest clones make up 10% to 15%. This sample stems from a study of blood T cell repertoires in COVID-19. All recovered Cohort 3 donors got two negative PCRs, got clearance, or saw symptom resolution. Germline CDR1 reads SGHRS; CDR2 reads YFSETQ. V was pared by 4 bases and J by 3 bases, with 7 bases of the junction left unmatched. The CDR3 is 15 residues long.

Sequenced: PBMCs or T cells enriched from blood (not recorded which). This clonotype was obtained from a woman in her sixties who had recovered from COVID-19. This sequence joins TRBV5-1 and TRBJ2-7; TRBD2 aligns across 10 bases. CDR3 sequence reads: CASSTGLAEGYEQYF. The CDR3 region has the DNA TGCGCCAGCAGCACTGGACTAGCGGAAGGCTACGAGCAGTACTTC.